One T cell receptor beta chain is described in this entry. Its specificity is unknown. Other DNA sequences in the sample encode the same CDR3. CDR3 length equals 13 residues. Per germline, CDR1 SEHNR and CDR2 FQNEAQ (reference sequence). V gave up 6 bases and J gave up 6 bases; unmatched junction bases: 7. The data stem from a study of T cell responses to AZD1222 COVID-19 vaccine. General study results and limits: Vaccine-associated CD4 TCRs ranged over spike, dominating at 160-218 and 743-854.

Using immunoSEQ multiplex PCR, the repertoire was profiled, and TCRdb retains in-frame clones only, with some absent. The sample has 130,000 to 150,000 clones, around 84% seen once; the top ten hold about 5%. The receptor comes from an adult who received the AZD1222 COVID-19 vaccine. V and J are TRBV7-9 and TRBJ1-2; 7 nucleotides match TRBD1. The material was peripheral blood, obtained 28 days after the second AZD1222 dose. The CDR3 here is CASSRQGADGYTF. Here the CDR3 DNA reads TGTGCCAGCAGTCGACAGGGCGCCGATGGCTACACCTTC.